What follows are 23 T cell receptor beta chains derived from one specimen sequenced in a study of vaccination and CD4 T cells after COVID-19. The study sequenced cultured CD4+ T cell DNA using the Oncomine TCR Beta short-read assay. TCRdb independently ran MiXCR on the PCR reads; one entry per CDR3 protein. Among tens of thousands of distinct CDR3 sequences, about 35% were seen once, and the ten largest hold roughly 9%. Time point specified: late sampling 161 to 241 days after vaccination in three convalescent patients. The treatment is: approximately nine-day PBMC culture with coronavirus spike peptide pools or control peptides (ViraFEST assay). For these receptors, no antigen is known. Source: CD4+ T cells from blood, cultured in vitro, taken about 7 months after SARS-CoV-2 vaccination. These receptors all stem from a human donor who had recovered from COVID-19.

This clonotype was counted once. The J gene is TRBJ2-2, the V gene TRBV28; 8 bases agree with TRBD2. CDR1 MDHEN and CDR2 SYDVKM come from the germline V gene. Germline trimming cut 5 bases from V and 5 bases from J; bases unmatched to any gene: 1. The CDR3 consists of 13 residues. This chain's CDR3 is CASSQRETGELFF. In nucleotides, the CDR3 is TGTGCCAGCAGTCAGCGGGAGACCGGGGAGCTGTTTTTT.

The chain uses TRBV20-1 and TRBJ2-3; D is possibly TRBD1 (5 bases). V shed 8 bases and J shed 2 bases, with 14 bases lying between them. Germline CDR1 reads DFQATT; CDR2 reads SNEGSKA (reference sequence). The length of the CDR3 is 13 residues. As DNA, the CDR3 is TGCAGTAAAACAGGACCGTCCACAGATACGCAGTATTTT. This translates into CSKTGPSTDTQYF.

The V gene is TRBV20-1, the J gene TRBJ2-3; D gene unclear. Trimming took off 0 bases at V and 1 base at J, with 11 bases between the two ends. Per the germline V gene, CDR1 is DFQATT and CDR2 is SNEGSKA (reference sequence). This CDR3 has 15 amino acids. Written as DNA, the CDR3 is TGCAGTGCTAGAGATCTCTGGCCGGGCACAGATACGCAGTATTTT. Residues: CSARDLWPGTDTQYF.

The rearrangement links TRBV19 to TRBJ1-6; 7 bases align to TRBD1. Germline values: CDR1 LNHDA, CDR2 SQIVND (reference sequence). The CDR3 loop spans 14 amino acids. The V segment lost 4 bases and the J segment 10 bases; nucleotides outside the gene matches: 7. CDR3 loop: CASSTGGLESPLHF. DNA of the CDR3: TGTGCCAGTAGTACAGGGGGTTTAGAGTCACCCCTCCACTTT. The complete variable domain, with remaining parts taken from reference TRBV19 and TRBJ1-6, reads DGGITQSPKYLFRKEGQNVTLSCEQNLNHDAMYWYRQDPGQGLRLIYYSQIVNDFQKGDIAEGYSVSREKKESFPLTVTSAQKNPTAFYLCASSTGGLESPLHFGNGTRLTVT.

The chain is built from TRBV7-3 and TRBJ2-3; 8 positions agree with TRBD2. Germline lookup yields CDR1 SGHTA and CDR2 FQGTGA. Losses at the gene ends were 5 bases for V and 1 base for J; bases not matched to a gene: 8. The CDR3 is 16 residues long. CDR3 loop: CASSPRTSWGTDTQYF. In DNA form, the CDR3 reads TGTGCCAGCAGCCCTCGGACTAGCTGGGGCACAGATACGCAGTATTTT.

The V gene is TRBV20-1, the J gene TRBJ2-1, with D tentatively TRBD2 (5 bases). CDR1 is DFQATT, CDR2 SNEGSKA, per germline (reference sequence). The CDR3 has 15 amino acids. Trimming took 0 bases from V and 7 from J, leaving 16 bases between them. CDR3 sequence: CSARDGSRVDNEQFF. In DNA, the CDR3 is TGCAGTGCTAGAGATGGCTCGCGGGTAGATAATGAGCAGTTCTTC.

The chain combines TRBV20-1 with TRBJ1-2; 9 bases align to TRBD1. This CDR3 is built from 14 residues. Germline V gene lookup returns CDR1 DFQATT and CDR2 SNEGSKA (reference sequence). With V trimmed by 5 bases and J by 7 bases, 11 bases remained unmatched. The CDR3 reads CSAPPAGQGSGYTF. The CDR3 DNA follows: TGCAGTGCTCCGCCGGCGGGACAGGGTAGTGGCTACACCTTC.

The chain uses TRBV28 and TRBJ1-5, with 9 bases aligning to TRBD1. There are 22 residues in the CDR3. The germline V gene encodes CDR1 MDHEN and CDR2 SYDVKM. The V gene end was trimmed by 3 bases and the J gene end by 5 bases; junction bases not matched to a gene: 26. Here the CDR3 reads CASSLDRDRAYMGTGRHQPQHF. Here the CDR3 DNA reads TGTGCCAGCAGTTTGGACCGGGACAGGGCTTACATGGGGACAGGGCGTCATCAGCCCCAGCATTTT.

The V gene is TRBV20-1, the J gene TRBJ2-1, with D perhaps matching TRBD2 (5 bases). The CDR3 runs to 15 residues. The V end was cut by 3 bases, the J end by 6 bases, with 18 bases between. Germline lookup yields CDR1 DFQATT and CDR2 SNEGSKA (reference sequence). The CDR3 loop reads CSASSRGALGNEQFF. The CDR3 DNA follows: TGCAGTGCTAGCTCTCGGGGAGCCCTTGGCAATGAGCAGTTCTTC.

DNA for the CDR3: TGTGCCAGCAGTGATACACGGATTGATCAGCCCCAGCATTTT. Translated, it gives CASSDTRIDQPQHF. The chain couples TRBV28 to TRBJ1-5, with no clear D. The CDR3 consists of 14 residues. The V end lost 5 bases, the J end lost 5 bases, and 13 bases lay between the germline ends. Germline lookup yields CDR1 MDHEN and CDR2 SYDVKM.

The V and J genes are TRBV20-1 and TRBJ2-2; TRBD2 matches at 15 bases. After removal of 5 bases from V and 4 bases from J, the junction contained 8 bases not matched to a gene. CDR1 is DFQATT, CDR2 SNEGSKA, per germline (reference sequence). This CDR3 has 17 residues. The CDR3: CSAPGTSGRWGTGELFF. In nucleotides, the CDR3 is TGCAGTGCTCCTGGGACTAGCGGGAGGTGGGGCACCGGGGAGCTGTTTTTT.

Only a few counts were recorded for this clonotype. The V call is TRBV6-1, the J call TRBJ1-2, with 7 positions matching TRBD1. The CDR3 has 14 residues. Trimming removed 5 bases from V and 7 bases from J; junction bases left unmatched: 10. Germline V gene sequence: CDR1 MNHNS, CDR2 SASEGT. CDR3 nucleotides: TGTGCCAGCAGTCCTACAACAGGGGTTCGTGGCTACACCTTC. It specifies CASSPTTGVRGYTF.

DNA of the CDR3: TGTGCCAGCAGTTACGGAGGCGGGGCAGGGACAGATACGCAGTATTTT. Amino acid sequence: CASSYGGGAGTDTQYF. The rearrangement joins TRBV6-5 to TRBJ2-3; weak D call: TRBD2 (6 bases). CDR3 length: 16 residues. CDR1 and CDR2 (germline): MNHEY, SVGAGI. V was shortened by 2 bases and J by 3 bases, with 15 bases between the two germline ends.

CDR3 in DNA: TGTGCCAGCAGTGGACAGGGGACGCACTATGGCTACACCTTC. It translates to CASSGQGTHYGYTF. The J gene is TRBJ1-2, the V gene TRBV2; 8 bases are a match to TRBD1. This CDR3 is built from 14 residues. From germline, CDR1 is SNHLY and CDR2 FYNNEI. Germline trimming cut 4 bases from V and 3 bases from J; bases unmatched to any gene: 4.

The rearrangement uses TRBV6-1 and TRBJ2-5, with 11 positions matching TRBD2. The ends lost 6 bases at V and 1 base at J; junction bases unmatched: 4. The CDR3 covers 15 residues. Germline CDR1 MNHNS, CDR2 SASEGT. Written as DNA, the CDR3 is TGTGCCAGCAGATCCGGACTAGCGGGCCAAGAGACCCAGTACTTC. This translates into CASRSGLAGQETQYF.

In this sample, this clonotype is medium-sized. The gene calls are TRBV7-9 and TRBJ1-6; D uncertain. The CDR3 runs 15 residues. V lost 1 base to trimming and J lost 6 bases, with 10 bases between them. Germline assignment: CDR1 SEHNR and CDR2 FQNEAQ (reference sequence). CDR3 sequence reads: CASSLGSAPNSPLHF. CDR3 sequence (DNA): TGTGCCAGCAGCTTAGGGTCAGCACCTAATTCACCCCTCCACTTT. The whole variable domain, filled in from reference TRBV7-9 and TRBJ1-6, reads DTGVSQNPRHKITKRGQNVTFRCDPISEHNRLYWYRQTLGQGPEFLTYFQNEAQLEKSRLLSDRFSAERPKGSFSTLEIQRTEQGDSAMYLCASSLGSAPNSPLHFGNGTRLTVT.

This clonotype was seen only a few times. The rearrangement joins TRBV7-2 to TRBJ2-3; tentatively, D is TRBD1 (6 bases). The germline V and J ends were trimmed by 3 bases and 2 bases, with 15 bases remaining between them. The CDR3 has 16 residues. In germline, CDR1 is SGHTA, CDR2 FQGNSA. The CDR3 loop is CASSFRGSLPTDTQYF. The CDR3 nucleotides are TGTGCCAGCAGCTTTAGGGGGAGCCTTCCCACAGATACGCAGTATTTT. Looking up the rest from reference TRBV7-2 and TRBJ2-3 gives the full variable domain: GAGVSQSPSNKVTEKGKDVELRCDPISGHTALYWYRQSLGQGLEFLIYFQGNSAPDKSGLPSDRFSAERTGGSVSTLTIQRTQQEDSAVYLCASSFRGSLPTDTQYFGPGTRLTVL.

The chain carries TRBV1 and TRBJ1-2; the tabulated D call, TRBD1, remains unverified against the DNA. TRBV1 is given as a pseudogene. The CDR3 sequence is 17 residues long. The CDR3 bases are TGCACCAGCAGCCAATATTACCTCGGGACGCCCAACTATGGCTACACCTTC. Its protein is CTSSQYYLGTPNYGYTF.

The rearrangement uses TRBV5-6 and TRBJ2-5, with D perhaps matching TRBD2 (5 bases). V was trimmed by 4 bases and J by 5 bases, leaving 18 bases between them. CDR1 and CDR2 (germline): SGHDT, YYEEEE. The CDR3 covers 15 residues. The CDR3 loop reads CASSEQRWSGETQYF. The CDR3 nucleotides are TGTGCCAGCAGCGAGCAGCGTTGGTCGGGGGAGACCCAGTACTTC. The whole variable domain, remainder taken from reference TRBV5-6 and TRBJ2-5, is DAGVTQSPTHLIKTRGQQVTLRCSPKSGHDTVSWYQQALGQGPQFIFQYYEEEERQRGNFPDRFSGHQFPNYSSELNVNALLLGDSALYLCASSEQRWSGETQYFGPGTRLLVL.

The rearrangement uses TRBV6-1 and TRBJ2-1; D may match TRBD1 or TRBD2 (5 bases each). The CDR3 runs 15 residues. Germline-derived CDR1 and CDR2 are MNHNS and SASEGT. Trimming removed 6 bases at V and 0 bases at J, with 12 bases between. Here the CDR3 reads CASRRGESSYNEQFF. For the CDR3, the DNA is TGTGCCAGCAGGAGAGGGGAAAGCTCCTACAATGAGCAGTTCTTC.

The genes are TRBV15 and TRBJ2-3; the D gene could be TRBD1 or TRBD2 (5 bases each). V lost 0 bases to trimming and J lost 3 bases, with 7 bases between them. The germline CDR1 and CDR2 sequences are LNHNV and YYDKDF (reference sequence). The CDR3 sequence is 14 residues long. CDR3 coding DNA: TGTGCCACCAGCAGAGATGGGGGTACAGATACGCAGTATTTT. It translates to CATSRDGGTDTQYF.

This clonotype was observed a few times. The chain links TRBV24-1 to TRBJ2-1, with 8 bases lining up with TRBD2. This CDR3 comprises 17 residues. The ends lost 5 bases at V and 3 bases at J; junction bases unmatched: 11. Per the germline V gene, CDR1 is KGHDR and CDR2 is SFDVKD. Here the CDR3 reads CATSASGREASYNEQFF. Here the CDR3 DNA reads TGTGCCACCAGTGCCTCCGGGCGGGAGGCGAGCTACAATGAGCAGTTCTTC.

The CDR3 DNA follows: TGCGCCAGCAGCCAAGGAGGAGTGAATTCACCCCTCCACTTT. Its protein is CASSQGGVNSPLHF. V gene TRBV4-1 combines with J gene TRBJ1-6; D not certain. From germline, CDR1 is MGHRA and CDR2 YSYEKL. CDR3 length equals 14 residues. Trimming stripped 1 base from V and 7 bases from J, with 8 bases between.